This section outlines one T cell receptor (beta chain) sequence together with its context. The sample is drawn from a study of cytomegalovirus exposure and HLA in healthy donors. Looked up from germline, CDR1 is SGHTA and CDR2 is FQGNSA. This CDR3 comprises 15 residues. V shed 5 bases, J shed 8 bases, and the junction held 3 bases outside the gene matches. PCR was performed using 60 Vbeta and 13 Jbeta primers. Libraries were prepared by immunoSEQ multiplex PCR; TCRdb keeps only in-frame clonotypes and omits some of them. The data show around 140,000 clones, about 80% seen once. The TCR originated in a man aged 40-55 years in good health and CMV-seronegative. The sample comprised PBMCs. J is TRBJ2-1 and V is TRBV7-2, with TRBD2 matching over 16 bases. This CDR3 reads CASSPGTSGGDEQFF. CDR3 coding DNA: TGTGCCAGCAGCCCAGGGACTAGCGGGGGGGATGAGCAGTTCTTC.